This T cell receptor beta chain was sequenced during a study of T cells in Graves' hyperthyroidism and ophthalmopathy. This clonotype was counted at least ten times. The source material, RNA transcripts, was used to amplify TCR beta CDR3 regions. The HTBI primer set was used in a first-round RT-PCR of the TCR CDR3. TCRdb used MiXCR to reprocess the multiplex PCR reads, holding one entry per CDR3 protein. This sample has 450,000 to 600,000 distinct CDR3 sequences; approximately 14% occur once, and the top ten carry about 15%. This TCR was recovered from a woman in her thirties or forties with Graves' hyperthyroidism. Sequenced input: blood.

The CDR3 coding sequence is TGTGCCTGGAGGGACACAGGGGGCGCAGGAAACACCATATATTTT. Protein: CAWRDTGGAGNTIYF. The rearrangement uses TRBV30 and TRBJ1-3; 9 nucleotides line up with TRBD1. Germline-derived CDR1 and CDR2 are GTSNPN and SVGIG (reference sequence). This CDR3 has 15 amino acids. The trim removed 3 bases at V and 4 bases at J, leaving 7 bases unmatched.